In its sample, the clone carrying this T cell receptor beta chain was seen a few times. This record comes from a study of identical twins. V was trimmed by 4 bases and J by 5 bases, leaving 17 bases between them. This CDR3 comprises 15 residues. Germline V lookup: CDR1 KGHSH, CDR2 LQKENI. A single record per CDR3 protein comes from TCRdb applying MiXCR to the 5' RACE reads. Of hundreds of thousands of distinct CDR3 sequences in the sample, 12% were seen once. This same sample was also taken into another study, of yellow fever vaccine responses in identical twins.

The source material was PBMCs. The TCR originated in a woman between 18 and 29 years old in good health. The chain has TRBV18 and TRBJ2-5, with D unresolved. Written as DNA, the CDR3 is TGTGCCAGCTCACGCACATCCGCCGGCTTGGAGACCCAGTACTTC. This gives the protein CASSRTSAGLETQYF.